These 32 T cell receptor beta chains originate from one sample sequenced in a study of T-cell memory formation after mild COVID-19. TCRdb analysed the 5' RACE reads with MiXCR anew, one entry per CDR3 protein. The sample has around 410,000 distinct CDR3 sequences; around 22% are singletons. The sequenced material came from PBMCs or a T cell subset sorted from them (not recorded which). The receptors were sampled from an adult woman who had mild COVID-19 (a few samples of this study predate the infection). Cell type and time point are not known.

The table lists this clonotype with a few counts. The J gene is TRBJ1-1, the V gene TRBV5-1, with D possibly matching TRBD1 (6 bases). Germline CDR1 and CDR2: SGHRS and YFSETQ. CDR3 length: 13 amino acids. The V end was cut by 4 bases, the J end by 6 bases, with 13 bases between. CDR3 sequence reads: CASSEPGTPEAFF. CDR3 coding DNA: TGCGCCAGCAGCGAGCCAGGGACACCTGAAGCTTTCTTT.

This clonotype appeared a few times. This chain links TRBV18 with TRBJ2-5; no firm D call. The V gene lost 5 bases and the J gene lost 5 bases, with 9 bases spanning the gap. From germline, CDR1 is KGHSH and CDR2 LQKENI. This CDR3 has 12 amino acids. The CDR3 DNA sequence: TGTGCCAGCTCAACCTTACTCGAGACCCAGTACTTC. Translation gives CASSTLLETQYF.

The V and J genes are TRBV6-5 and TRBJ2-7; D remains ambiguous. V lost 8 bases, J lost 1 base, and 12 bases lay in between. The CDR3 runs 13 residues. Per germline, CDR1 MNHEY and CDR2 SVGAGI. The CDR3 DNA follows: TGTGCCAGCGGACGACCCGGGTCCTACGAGCAGTACTTC. Translating it yields CASGRPGSYEQYF.

The CDR3 bases are TGTGCCAGCAGACTAAGCGGACAGCAAACTAACTATGGCTACACCTTC. Amino acid sequence: CASRLSGQQTNYGYTF. V usage is TRBV6-5 and J usage is TRBJ1-2; tentative D call: TRBD1 (6 bases). The CDR3 contains 16 residues. Trimming removed 6 bases at V and 0 bases at J, with 17 bases between. Germline-derived CDR1 and CDR2 are MNHEY and SVGAGI.

In its sample, this clonotype was seen once. One junction end disagrees with the germline gene, perhaps due to a read error. The rearrangement uses TRBV30 and TRBJ1-4; D is possibly TRBD1 (6 bases). This CDR3 comprises 14 residues. The V gene's germline CDR1 is GTSNPN and CDR2 SVGIG (reference sequence). CDR3 sequence reads: CAWSYGGLGEKLIF. Here the CDR3 DNA reads TGTGCCTGGAGTTACGGGGGGCTGGGTGAAAAACTGATTTTT.

The gene calls are TRBV18 and TRBJ2-1; TRBD2 is a possible D gene (5 bases). V lost 2 bases and J 4 bases, leaving 12 bases between the germline ends. Germline CDR1 and CDR2: KGHSH and LQKENI. The CDR3 is 15 amino acids. CDR3 protein: CASSPALARYNEQFF. The DNA of the CDR3 is TGTGCCAGCTCACCAGCGCTAGCCAGGTACAATGAGCAGTTCTTC. Combining the CDR3 with reference TRBV18 and TRBJ2-1 gives the whole variable domain NAGVMQNPRHLVRRRGQEARLRCSPMKGHSHVYWYRQLPEEGLKFMVYLQKENIIDESGMPKERFSAEFPKEGPSILRIQQVVRGDSAAYFCASSPALARYNEQFFGPGTRLTVL.

The V and J genes are TRBV6-2 or TRBV6-3 and TRBJ2-1; 8 nucleotides match TRBD2. In germline, CDR1 is MNHEY, CDR2 SVGEGT. Trimming at V came to 2 bases and at J to 0 bases, leaving 6 bases not matched to a gene. This CDR3 has 17 residues. The CDR3 sequence: CASSYASGYSSYNEQFF. CDR3 bases: TGTGCCAGCAGTTACGCTAGCGGGTACAGCTCCTACAATGAGCAGTTCTTC.

This clonotype was seen a few times. This chain links TRBV29-1 with TRBJ1-1; TRBD1 might be the D (6 bases). Germline loops: CDR1 SQVTM, CDR2 ANQGSEA. There are 13 residues in the CDR3. Trimming cost V 4 bases and J 5 bases, with 14 bases left between them. For the CDR3, the DNA is TGCAGCGTTGTAGGGGGGATGGGAACTGAAGCTTTCTTT. This translates into CSVVGGMGTEAFF.

This clonotype has just a few counts. The chain combines TRBV7-8 with TRBJ2-1; D remains ambiguous. Germline CDR1 SGHVS, CDR2 FQNEAQ. This CDR3 has 13 amino acids. V lost 5 bases to trimming and J lost 15 bases, with 20 bases between them. The CDR3 coding sequence is TGTGCCAGCAGCCCGGAAGTAGCCTCAATCCCGTTCTTC. Amino acid sequence: CASSPEVASIPFF.

The chain has TRBV7-6 and TRBJ1-1; tentative D call: TRBD1 (5 bases). Germline V gene data show CDR1 as SGHVS and CDR2 as FNYEAQ. V lost 5 bases to trimming and J lost 2 bases, with 9 bases between them. The CDR3 sequence is 13 residues long. The CDR3, as DNA: TGTGCCAGCAGCCGCAGGGTAAACACTGAAGCTTTCTTT. This sequence encodes CASSRRVNTEAFF.

J is TRBJ1-6 and V is TRBV4-1; D remains unclear. V dropped 4 bases and J dropped 0 bases, with 13 bases sitting between them. The germline gives CDR1 MGHRA, CDR2 YSYEKL. This CDR3 is 17 amino acids long. Here the CDR3 reads CASSRMDGSSYNSPLHF. In nucleotides, the CDR3 is TGCGCCAGCAGCCGCATGGACGGTAGCTCCTATAATTCACCCCTCCACTTT.

This sequence joins TRBV3-1 and TRBJ1-1, with a tentative D call TRBD1 (5 bases). The CDR3 runs to 14 residues. CDR1 and CDR2 from the germline V gene are LGHDT and YNNKEL (reference sequence). Between the trimmed V and J ends, which lost 0 bases and 3 bases, there was a span of 8 bases. As DNA, the CDR3 is TGTGCCAGCAGCCAAGAGAACAGGTACACTGAAGCTTTCTTT. This encodes CASSQENRYTEAFF. The complete variable domain, with remaining parts taken from reference TRBV3-1 and TRBJ1-1, reads DTAVSQTPKYLVTQMGNDKSIKCEQNLGHDTMYWYKQDSKKFLKIMFSYNNKELIINETVPNRFSPKSPDKAHLNLHINSLELGDSAVYFCASSQENRYTEAFFGQGTRLTVV.

This clonotype was counted at least ten times. The chain joins TRBV7-9 to TRBJ2-7, with D unclear. V lost 1 base and J lost 5, with 3 bases in between. This CDR3 has 11 amino acids. Germline V gene data show CDR1 as SEHNR and CDR2 as FQNEAQ (reference sequence). CDR3 amino acids: CASSLGNEQYF. The DNA of the CDR3 is TGTGCCAGCAGCTTAGGGAACGAGCAGTACTTC.

The rearrangement links TRBV19 to TRBJ1-2; D is possibly TRBD1 (5 bases). Germline-derived CDR1 and CDR2 are LNHDA and SQIVND (reference sequence). The CDR3 consists of 15 residues. Trimming took off 2 bases at V and 4 bases at J, with 14 bases between the two ends. CDR3 sequence reads: CASSILGESSYGYTF. The CDR3 nucleotides read TGTGCCAGTAGTATATTAGGGGAATCATCCTATGGCTACACCTTC.

In its sample, this clonotype was seen a few times. The gene calls are TRBV7-2 and TRBJ2-1; 10 nucleotides match TRBD1. Germline loops: CDR1 SGHTA, CDR2 FQGNSA. V gave up 5 bases and J gave up 4 bases; unmatched junction bases: 8. The CDR3 length is 16 residues. The chain's CDR3 is CASSPNPGQGYNEQFF. The CDR3 DNA reads TGTGCCAGCAGCCCGAACCCGGGACAGGGGTACAATGAGCAGTTCTTC.

This chain joins TRBV9 and TRBJ2-7; 10 bases are a match to TRBD2. Germline V gives CDR1 SGDLS, CDR2 YYNGEE. CDR3 length: 13 residues. Unmatched junction bases numbered 0, after V lost 1 base and J lost 5 bases. For the CDR3, the DNA is TGTGCCAGCAGCGTAACTAGCGGGAACGAGCAGTACTTC. Translating it yields CASSVTSGNEQYF.

This chain uses TRBV6-2 or TRBV6-3 with TRBJ2-7; D gene uncertain. Trimming took off 6 bases at V and 7 bases at J, with 10 bases between the two ends. The CDR3 is 11 amino acids. Germline V gene data show CDR1 as MNHEY and CDR2 as SVGEGT. DNA for the CDR3: TGTGCCAGCAGAATCACTCGGGAGCAGTACTTC. Residues: CASRITREQYF.

This clonotype showed up just a few times. The J gene is TRBJ2-3, the V gene TRBV24-1, with a tentative D call TRBD2 (5 bases). Germline V gives CDR1 KGHDR, CDR2 SFDVKD. V was trimmed by 5 bases and J by 9 bases, leaving 17 bases between them. The CDR3 loop spans 14 amino acids. CDR3 amino acids: CATSASGSQITQYF. CDR3 coding DNA: TGTGCCACCAGTGCGAGCGGCTCACAGATAACGCAGTATTTT.

This clonotype appeared many times. The chain joins TRBV3-1 to TRBJ2-3; D ambiguous. This CDR3 spans 13 amino acids. Germline CDR1 reads LGHDT; CDR2 reads YNNKEL (reference sequence). Trimming left V 1 base short and J 6 bases short, with 8 bases between. CDR3 DNA: TGTGCCAGCAGCCAAGTCATCCGGGATACGCAGTATTTT. Its translation: CASSQVIRDTQYF.

The chain employs TRBV6-1 and TRBJ1-2, with D unclear. Germline CDR1 and CDR2: MNHNS and SASEGT. Trimming stripped 5 bases from V and 2 bases from J, with 15 bases between. The CDR3 runs to 15 residues. This CDR3 is CASSPSLYENYGYTF. The CDR3 DNA follows: TGTGCCAGCAGTCCATCCCTGTACGAGAACTATGGCTACACCTTC.

The chain combines TRBV12-3 or TRBV12-4 with TRBJ2-3; tentatively, D is TRBD2 (6 bases). The V end was cut by 4 bases, the J end by 0 bases, with 14 bases between. The CDR3 consists of 16 residues. CDR3: CASSYGVAVSTDTQYF. The DNA for the CDR3 is TGTGCCAGCAGTTACGGGGTAGCGGTTAGCACAGATACGCAGTATTTT.

This clonotype was detected only a few times. The V gene is TRBV5-1, the J gene TRBJ2-4; 8 bases line up with TRBD1. The CDR3 spans 15 residues. V gave up 4 bases and J gave up 9 bases; unmatched junction bases: 12. CDR1 is SGHRS and CDR2 is YFSETQ in the germline V gene. CDR3 sequence (DNA): TGCGCCAGCAGCCCCTCGACAGGGGCAAAAGGCATTCAGTACTTC. It yields the protein CASSPSTGAKGIQYF.

The V and J genes are TRBV4-1 and TRBJ1-4, with D uncertain. Trimming removed 3 bases from V and 4 bases from J, with 9 bases in between. The CDR3 sequence is 14 residues long. Germline-derived CDR1 and CDR2 are MGHRA and YSYEKL. The CDR3 bases are TGCGCCAGCAGCCAGTCCCGGTTTAATGAAAAACTGTTTTTT. This sequence encodes CASSQSRFNEKLFF.

The V gene is TRBV29-1, the J gene TRBJ1-2, with a possible D match to TRBD1 (6 bases). The V and J ends lost 5 bases and 5 bases respectively, with 21 bases between them. Germline CDR1 reads SQVTM; CDR2 reads ANQGSEA. The CDR3 extends over 15 amino acids. The CDR3 DNA is TGCAGCGTTTCTACAGGGTCCGGGCGACTATATGGCTACACCTTC. It specifies CSVSTGSGRLYGYTF. The variable domain in full, with the rest retrieved from reference TRBV29-1 and TRBJ1-2, is SAVISQKPSRDICQRGTSLTIQCQVDSQVTMMFWYRQQPGQSLTLIATANQGSEATYESGFVIDKFPISRPNLTFSTLTVSNMSPEDSSIYLCSVSTGSGRLYGYTFGSGTRLTVV.

At least ten counts were recorded for this clonotype. The V call is TRBV11-2, the J call TRBJ2-5; perhaps D is TRBD1 or TRBD2 (5 bases each). In germline, CDR1 is SGHAT, CDR2 FQNNGV. The CDR3 covers 14 residues. Trimming removed 5 bases from V and 5 bases from J, with 15 bases in between. CDR3 DNA sequence: TGTGCCAGCAGCCCCGGGACCCCGGGCGAGACCCAGTACTTC. This codes for CASSPGTPGETQYF. The full variable domain, rest sourced from reference TRBV11-2 and TRBJ2-5, is EAGVAQSPRYKIIEKRQSVAFWCNPISGHATLYWYQQILGQGPKLLIQFQNNGVVDDSQLPKDRFSAERLKGVDSTLKIQPAKLEDSAVYLCASSPGTPGETQYFGPGTRLLVL.

The CDR3 DNA sequence: TGTGCCAGAGGGACTGAAGGCAATGAGCAGTTCTTC. Translation: CARGTEGNEQFF. The chain combines TRBV2 with TRBJ2-1; possible D gene TRBD2, 6 bases. Germline CDR1 is SNHLY and CDR2 is FYNNEI. V shed 9 bases and J shed 6 bases, with 12 bases lying between them. The CDR3 totals 12 residues.

The V and J genes are TRBV21-1 and TRBJ1-5. TRBV21-1 is a pseudogene segment. The CDR3 runs to 14 residues. CDR3: CASSRNTRNQPQHF. The CDR3 DNA sequence: TGTGCCAGCAGCCGTAACACCCGCAATCAGCCCCAGCATTTT.

This sequence joins TRBV7-3 and TRBJ2-3; TRBD2 agrees at 8 bases. The CDR3 is 16 amino acids. V shed 3 bases and J 1 base; nucleotides not matched to a gene: 6. CDR1 SGHTA and CDR2 FQGTGA come from the germline V gene. CDR3 sequence reads: CASSLETAGGTDTQYF. Here the CDR3 DNA reads TGTGCCAGCAGCTTGGAAACAGCGGGAGGCACAGATACGCAGTATTTT. The full variable domain, completed using reference TRBV7-3 and TRBJ2-3, is GAGVSQTPSNKVTEKGKYVELRCDPISGHTALYWYRQSLGQGPEFLIYFQGTGAADDSGLPNDRFFAVRPEGSVSTLKIQRTERGDSAVYLCASSLETAGGTDTQYFGPGTRLTVL.

The V call is TRBV29-1, the J call TRBJ2-3; D not resolved. CDR1 and CDR2 (germline): SQVTM, ANQGSEA. V lost 1 base, J lost 1 base, and 12 bases lay in between. The CDR3 covers 15 residues. CDR3 residues: CSVEAGGFGTDTQYF. The CDR3 region has the DNA TGCAGCGTTGAAGCGGGCGGTTTTGGCACAGATACGCAGTATTTT.

In its sample, this clonotype was seen many times. This chain uses TRBV11-3 with TRBJ2-1; 10 bases are a match to TRBD2. J gave up 0 bases and V 5 bases, and 7 bases lay outside the gene matches. This CDR3 comprises 17 residues. CDR1 and CDR2 (germline): SGHNT, YENEEA. CDR3 loop: CASSQGLAWSSYNEQFF. CDR3 bases: TGTGCCAGCAGCCAGGGACTAGCGTGGAGCTCCTACAATGAGCAGTTCTTC.

V usage is TRBV6-5 and J usage is TRBJ1-6; D possibly corresponds to TRBD1 (5 bases). Per germline, CDR1 MNHEY and CDR2 SVGAGI. This CDR3 has 15 residues. Trimming took off 8 bases at V and 7 bases at J, with 18 bases between the two ends. Here the CDR3 reads CASQAGYGRNSPLHF. The CDR3 bases are TGTGCCAGCCAGGCAGGGTATGGGAGGAATTCACCCCTCCACTTT.

The sample holds a few counts of this clonotype. This chain links TRBV5-6 with TRBJ2-7; D might be TRBD1 or TRBD2, each matching 5 bases. V lost 4 bases, J lost 6 bases, and 14 bases lay in between. The CDR3 is made up of 13 amino acids. Germline CDR1 SGHDT, CDR2 YYEEEE. The CDR3 loop is CASSRGEGFEQYF. The CDR3 DNA sequence: TGTGCCAGCAGCCGGGGTGAGGGGTTCGAGCAGTACTTC. The full variable domain, rest sourced from reference TRBV5-6 and TRBJ2-7, is DAGVTQSPTHLIKTRGQQVTLRCSPKSGHDTVSWYQQALGQGPQFIFQYYEEEERQRGNFPDRFSGHQFPNYSSELNVNALLLGDSALYLCASSRGEGFEQYFGPGTRLTVT.